This T cell receptor beta chain is from a study of T cells in tuberculosis. Overall study context: Sequenced TCRs come from CD1B-GMM tetramer-binding T cells. PBMC were archived before or within 7 days of starting treatment. Study-wide findings and caveats: Smaller alpha distances in active tuberculosis partly reflected shorter CDR3-alpha lengths.

Points on this clone: Its target is not known.

Method: immunoSEQ multiplex PCR; TCRdb's copy keeps in-frame clones and lacks some. The sample contains 29,000 or so clones, 92% of which appear only once. Time point defined: new active TB diagnosis, blood taken before or within 7 days of starting treatment. The J segment lost 2 bases and the V segment lost 3 bases, leaving 4 bases of the junction unmatched. From germline, CDR1 is SGDLS and CDR2 YYNGEE. The CDR3 contains 14 residues. The chain recombines TRBV9 with TRBJ1-1, with 7 bases fitting TRBD1. The source of this sequence is an adult with tuberculosis. This material consisted of PBMCs, taken at tuberculosis diagnosis. The chain's CDR3 is CASSADRVNTEAFF. The CDR3 coding sequence is TGTGCCAGCAGCGCCGACAGGGTTAACACTGAAGCTTTCTTT.